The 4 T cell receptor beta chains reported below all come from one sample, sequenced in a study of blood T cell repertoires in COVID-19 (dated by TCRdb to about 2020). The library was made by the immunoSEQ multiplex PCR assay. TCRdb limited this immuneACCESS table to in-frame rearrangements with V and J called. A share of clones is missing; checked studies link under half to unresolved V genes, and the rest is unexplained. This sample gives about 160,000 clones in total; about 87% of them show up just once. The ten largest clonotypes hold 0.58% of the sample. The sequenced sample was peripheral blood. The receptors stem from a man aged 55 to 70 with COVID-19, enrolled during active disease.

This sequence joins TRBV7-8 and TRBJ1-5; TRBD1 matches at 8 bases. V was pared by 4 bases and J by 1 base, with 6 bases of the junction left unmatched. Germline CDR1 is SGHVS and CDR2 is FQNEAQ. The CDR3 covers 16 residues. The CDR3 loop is CASSYQQGGSNQPQHF. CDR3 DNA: TGTGCCAGCAGCTACCAACAGGGGGGGAGCAATCAGCCCCAGCATTTT.

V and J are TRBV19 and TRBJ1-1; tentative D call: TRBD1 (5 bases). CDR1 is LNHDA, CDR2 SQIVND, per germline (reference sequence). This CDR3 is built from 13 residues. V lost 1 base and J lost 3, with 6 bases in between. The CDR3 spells CASSIGTYTEAFF. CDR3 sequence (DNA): TGTGCCAGTAGTATAGGGACATACACTGAAGCTTTCTTT.

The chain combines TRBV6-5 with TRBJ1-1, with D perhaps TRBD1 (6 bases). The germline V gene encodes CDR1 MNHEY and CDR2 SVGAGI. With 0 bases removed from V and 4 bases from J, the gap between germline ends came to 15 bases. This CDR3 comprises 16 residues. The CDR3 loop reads CASSYSRGGAGTEAFF. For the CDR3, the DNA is TGTGCCAGCAGTTACTCGAGAGGGGGGGCCGGCACTGAAGCTTTCTTT.

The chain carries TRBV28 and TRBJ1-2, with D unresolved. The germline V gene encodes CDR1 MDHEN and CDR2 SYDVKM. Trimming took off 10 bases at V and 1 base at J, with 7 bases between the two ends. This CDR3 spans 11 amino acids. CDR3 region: CATAINYGYTF. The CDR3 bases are TGTGCCACCGCTATTAACTATGGCTACACCTTC.